The rows below give T cell receptor beta chains drawn from one sample of a study of T cell changes during pregnancy in multiple sclerosis. Repertoires were generated with immunoSEQ multiplex PCR, while TCRdb's copy carries only in-frame clones and drops some. The table lists 35,000 or so clones, approximately 89% of them singletons. Material: CD4+ T cells from peripheral blood mononuclear cells, obtained after pregnancy. Receptors originate from a female donor in good health, enrolled as a control in a pregnancy study. Both conserved end residues are part of each CDR3. D genes are given only for firm matches. The size field is filled for only some rows; it gives once, few, many or a size class.

abundance	v_gene	d_gene	j_gene	CDR3aa	CDR3nt
-	TRBV19	TRBD1	TRBJ2-7	CASSRTGSSYEQYF	TGTGCCAGTAGTAGGACAGGAAGCTCCTACGAGCAGTACTTC
once	TRBV27	-	TRBJ1-1	CASSLGRNTEAFF	TGTGCCAGCAGTTTGGGGCGGAACACTGAAGCTTTCTTT
-	TRBV30	-	TRBJ2-1	CAWSRLFNEQFF	TGTGCCTGGTCCAGACTTTTTAATGAGCAGTTCTTC
-	TRBV5-6	TRBD1	TRBJ1-4	CASSLRTGTNEKLFF	TGTGCCAGCAGCCTCCGGACAGGGACTAATGAAAAACTGTTTTTT
-	TRBV15	TRBD1	TRBJ2-1	CATSRDPGQAVNEQFF	TGTGCCACCAGCAGAGACCCGGGACAGGCAGTAAATGAGCAGTTCTTC
once	TRBV19	-	TRBJ1-2	CASSIRQGNYGYTF	TGTGCCAGTAGTATACGTCAGGGGAACTATGGCTACACCTTC
-	TRBV6-5	TRBD2	TRBJ2-7	CASSSITSGTYEQYF	TGTGCCAGCAGTTCAATCACTAGCGGTACCTACGAGCAGTACTTC
-	TRBV19	-	TRBJ2-6	CASSMGQASGANVLTF	TGTGCCAGTAGTATGGGTCAGGCCTCTGGGGCCAACGTCCTGACTTTC
-	TRBV5-6	-	TRBJ1-2	CASSFLGLLGYGYTF	TGTGCCAGCAGCTTTCTAGGACTACTGGGGTATGGCTACACCTTC
-	TRBV19	-	TRBJ1-3	CASTREDGNTIYF	TGTGCCAGTACGAGGGAGGATGGAAACACCATATATTTT
-	TRBV6-5	-	TRBJ1-5	CASSSYTGKDQPQHF	TGTGCCAGCAGTTCCTATACAGGGAAGGATCAGCCCCAGCATTTT
-	TRBV6-1	-	TRBJ1-5	CASSEGGFGSNQPQHF	TGTGCCAGCAGTGAAGGAGGATTCGGTAGCAATCAGCCCCAGCATTTT
-	TRBV10-3	TRBD1	TRBJ2-7	CAIRTGPLSYEQYF	TGTGCCATACGGACAGGTCCACTTTCCTACGAGCAGTACTTC
few	TRBV5-1	-	TRBJ2-7	CASSQGLYPSSYEQYF	TGCGCCAGCAGCCAGGGGCTATATCCAAGCTCCTACGAGCAGTACTTC
few	TRBV2	TRBD1	TRBJ1-6	CASQTGGNYSPLHF	TGTGCCAGTCAAACAGGGGGAAACTATTCACCCCTCCACTTT
-	TRBV5-6	-	TRBJ1-2	CASSLAQFPGYGYTF	TGTGCCAGCAGCTTGGCACAGTTTCCTGGCTATGGCTACACCTTC
-	TRBV11-1	-	TRBJ2-1	CASSHRVREQFF	TGTGCCAGCAGTCACAGGGTTAGGGAGCAGTTCTTC
once	TRBV18	TRBD1	TRBJ2-7	CASSSRDRVGEQYF	TGTGCCAGCTCATCCCGGGACAGGGTAGGGGAGCAGTACTTC
-	TRBV5-5	TRBD2	TRBJ2-7	CASSSSGGVWGEQYF	TGTGCCAGCAGCTCCAGCGGGGGGGTGTGGGGCGAGCAGTACTTC
-	TRBV5-6	-	TRBJ2-7	CASTLSEFAEQYF	TGTGCCAGCACACTTAGTGAGTTCGCGGAGCAGTACTTC
-	TRBV4-1	TRBD1	TRBJ1-6	CASSLGQASSYNSPLHF	TGCGCCAGCAGCTTAGGACAGGCCAGCTCCTATAATTCACCCCTCCACTTT
-	TRBV6-1	-	TRBJ1-3	CASSEAGGETIYF	TGTGCCAGCAGTGAAGCGGGGGGGGAAACCATATATTTT
once	TRBV19	TRBD1	TRBJ1-4	CASTQDRAKEKLFF	TGTGCCAGTACCCAGGACAGGGCAAAAGAAAAACTGTTTTTT
-	TRBV28	-	TRBJ2-7	CASSFTGEQYF	TGTGCCAGCAGTTTTACAGGAGAGCAGTACTTC